This entry lists 29 T cell receptor beta chains sequenced from one sample in a study of CD8+ T cells in alopecia areata. The sequencing template was cDNA reverse transcribed from extracted RNA. Generated by immunoSEQ multiplex PCR, the TCRdb table keeps only in-frame clones and is missing some. Of 150,000 or so clones listed, about 67% are singletons. The material was CD8+ T cells sorted from blood, obtained at week 0. The receptors stem from a human donor with alopecia areata.

The chain is built from TRBV5-1 and TRBJ1-1; 9 bases map to TRBD1. The CDR3 runs to 14 residues. J was trimmed by 5 bases and V by 5 bases; bases with no gene match: 7. CDR1 SGHRS and CDR2 YFSETQ come from the germline V gene. Here the CDR3 reads CASRTKQGATEAFF. CDR3 nucleotide sequence: TGCGCCAGCAGAACCAAACAGGGGGCGACTGAAGCTTTCTTT.

This chain connects TRBV15 to TRBJ2-6; weak D call: TRBD2 (5 bases). The CDR3 sequence is 15 residues long. The germline CDR1 and CDR2 sequences are LNHNV and YYDKDF (reference sequence). Deletions cut 0 bases from V and 3 bases from J, with 6 bases between. CDR3 sequence: CATSREAGGANVLTF. Here the CDR3 DNA reads TGTGCCACCAGCAGAGAGGCGGGTGGGGCCAACGTCCTGACTTTC.

The CDR3 here is CASSFWGTYYNEQFF. CDR3 in DNA: TGTGCCAGCAGCTTTTGGGGCACCTATTACAATGAGCAGTTCTTC. The rearrangement links TRBV5-6 to TRBJ2-1; a possible D gene is TRBD1 (5 bases). Trimming removed 2 bases from V and 4 bases from J, with 13 bases in between. The CDR3 has 15 residues. Germline lookup yields CDR1 SGHDT and CDR2 YYEEEE.

Only one count was recorded for this clone. The gene calls are TRBV29-1 and TRBJ1-1; a weak D match, TRBD1 (5 bases). CDR3 size: 12 residues. Germline CDR1 and CDR2: SQVTM and ANQGSEA. V lost 3 bases, J lost 6 bases, and 11 bases lay in between. The CDR3 loop reads CSVDGGYSEAFF. In DNA form, the CDR3 reads TGCAGCGTTGATGGGGGTTACTCTGAAGCTTTCTTT.

The chain couples TRBV2 to TRBJ2-7; D perhaps matches TRBD2 (6 bases). CDR1 is SNHLY and CDR2 is FYNNEI in the germline V gene. Trimming removed 8 bases from V and 4 bases from J, with 15 bases in between. The CDR3 is 13 amino acids. The chain's CDR3 is CASLAEAGYEQYF. The CDR3 DNA follows: TGTGCCAGCCTGGCCGAGGCGGGGTACGAGCAGTACTTC.

Note on this clone: At the DNA level, this CDR3 is encoded by other sequences in the same sample as well. V and J are TRBV15 and TRBJ2-7; 8 bases agree with TRBD1. Germline assignment: CDR1 LNHNV and CDR2 YYDKDF (reference sequence). CDR3 size: 14 residues. The J segment lost 3 bases and the V segment lost 1 base, leaving 2 bases of the junction unmatched. The CDR3 spells CATSRGTGSYEQYF. CDR3 nucleotides: TGTGCCACCAGCAGAGGGACAGGGAGCTACGAGCAGTACTTC.

The chain recombines TRBV30 with TRBJ1-1; D uncertain. CDR3 length: 11 amino acids. Trimming removed 8 bases at V and 6 bases at J, with 13 bases between. Germline V gives CDR1 GTSNPN, CDR2 SVGIG (reference sequence). This CDR3 is CARSDGAEAFF. The CDR3 nucleotides are TGTGCCCGCTCGGATGGGGCTGAAGCTTTCTTT. The full variable domain, in which reference TRBV30 and TRBJ1-1 provide the parts outside the CDR3, is SQTIHQWPATLVQPVGSPLSLECTVEGTSNPNLYWYRQAAGRGLQLLFYSVGIGQISSEVPQNLSASRPQDRQFILSSKKLLLSDSGFYLCARSDGAEAFFGQGTRLTVV.

This clone was picked up a small number of times. The chain recombines TRBV6-8 with TRBJ1-6; D is unclear. The germline V gene has CDR1 MNHGY and CDR2 SAAAGT. This CDR3 is 16 amino acids long. V was clipped by 2 bases and J by 5 bases, with 13 bases between them. Written as DNA, the CDR3 is TGTGCCAGCAGTTACCGAGAGCCCGGGGATAATTCACCCCTCCACTTT. It codes for CASSYREPGDNSPLHF.

The genes are TRBV5-6 and TRBJ1-2, with D uncertain. This CDR3 comprises 15 residues. CDR1 and CDR2 from the germline V gene are SGHDT and YYEEEE. Trimming pared 4 bases from V and 2 bases from J, leaving 15 bases between. CDR3 sequence (DNA): TGTGCCAGCAGCGATGGCACGTCGGGGAACTATGGCTACACCTTC. Translation gives CASSDGTSGNYGYTF.

The CDR3 bases are TGTGCCAGCAGTGAACGAGGGGCCACGAACATTCAGTACTTC. It yields the protein CASSERGATNIQYF. V is TRBV2 and J is TRBJ2-4; D could derive from TRBD1 or TRBD2 (5 bases each). Deletions cut 2 bases from V and 7 bases from J, with 12 bases between. This CDR3 region has 14 residues. Germline V gene sequence: CDR1 SNHLY, CDR2 FYNNEI. Complete variable domain (other parts from reference TRBV2 and TRBJ2-4): EPEVTQTPSHQVTQMGQEVILRCVPISNHLYFYWYRQILGQKVEFLVSFYNNEISEKSEIFDDQFSVERPDGSNFTLKIRSTKLEDSAMYFCASSERGATNIQYFGAGTRLSVL.

This sequence joins TRBV30 and TRBJ1-4, with TRBD1 matching 9 bases. CDR3 length: 15 residues. Per the germline V gene, CDR1 is GTSNPN and CDR2 is SVGIG (reference sequence). V lost 0 bases, J lost 4 bases, and 3 bases stayed unmatched. CDR3 in amino acids: CAWSVGTGINEKLFF. The CDR3 DNA reads TGTGCCTGGAGTGTTGGGACAGGGATTAATGAAAAACTGTTTTTT.

The rearrangement uses TRBV5-6 and TRBJ2-2, with 9 bases lining up with TRBD1. The CDR3 consists of 15 residues. The ends lost 7 bases at V and 6 bases at J; junction bases unmatched: 10. Germline V gene sequence: CDR1 SGHDT, CDR2 YYEEEE. The CDR3 DNA follows: TGTGCCAGCGTTACCGGGACAGGGAGATCCGGGGAGCTGTTTTTT. This translates into CASVTGTGRSGELFF.

The chain recombines TRBV15 with TRBJ1-5; TRBD1 might be the D (6 bases). This CDR3 is built from 14 residues. Per germline, CDR1 LNHNV and CDR2 YYDKDF (reference sequence). Between the trimmed V and J ends, which lost 9 bases and 2 bases, there was a span of 14 bases. In DNA form, the CDR3 reads TGTGCCACTACTACAGGGTTCGGCAATCAGCCCCAGCATTTT. Translated, it gives CATTTGFGNQPQHF.

To note about this clone: Other DNA sequences within the sample encode an identical CDR3. The chain recombines TRBV29-1 with TRBJ1-2; possibly TRBD1 for D (5 bases). Germline V gene data show CDR1 as SQVTM and CDR2 as ANQGSEA. The CDR3 is made up of 13 amino acids. V lost 4 bases and J lost 0, with 9 bases in between. The CDR3 is CSVGDGANYGYTF. The DNA for the CDR3 is TGCAGCGTTGGGGACGGAGCTAACTATGGCTACACCTTC.

The chain joins TRBV9 to TRBJ1-3; 7 bases line up with TRBD1. The CDR3 totals 13 residues. V lost 4 bases, J lost 4 bases, and 2 bases stayed unmatched. In germline, CDR1 is SGDLS, CDR2 YYNGEE. The CDR3 region is CASSPGQGNTIYF. The CDR3 DNA follows: TGTGCCAGCAGCCCGGGACAGGGAAACACCATATATTTT.

The chain carries TRBV7-9 and TRBJ2-5; D unresolved. V dropped 4 bases and J dropped 2 bases, with 5 bases sitting between them. From germline, CDR1 is SEHNR and CDR2 FQNEAQ (reference sequence). The CDR3 consists of 12 residues. The CDR3 here is CASSSPQETQYF. The CDR3, as DNA: TGTGCCAGCAGCTCCCCTCAAGAGACCCAGTACTTC.

Details on this clone: At the DNA level, this CDR3 is encoded by other sequences in the same sample as well. V and J are TRBV5-6 and TRBJ2-7; D is possibly TRBD2 (5 bases). This CDR3 comprises 12 residues. In germline, CDR1 is SGHDT, CDR2 YYEEEE. The V end was cut by 0 bases, the J end by 6 bases, with 7 bases between. For the CDR3, the DNA is TGTGCCAGCAGCTTGGGCCGGGGCGAGCAGTACTTC. Translation: CASSLGRGEQYF.

The V gene is TRBV5-4, the J gene TRBJ1-2; TRBD1 is a possible D gene (5 bases). Germline CDR1 reads SGHNT; CDR2 reads YYREEE (reference sequence). The CDR3 length is 14 residues. Trimming removed 3 bases from V and 0 bases from J, with 9 bases in between. This CDR3 reads CASSYRQSNYGYTF. CDR3 sequence (DNA): TGTGCCAGCAGCTACAGACAGTCTAACTATGGCTACACCTTC.

V and J are TRBV27 and TRBJ2-1; D assignment may be TRBD1 or TRBD2 (6 bases each). The CDR3 is made up of 14 amino acids. CDR1 is MNHEY and CDR2 is SMNVEV in the germline V gene (reference sequence). V lost 3 bases and J lost 6, with 12 bases in between. In DNA form, the CDR3 reads TGTGCCAGCAGTTTTGGAGGGGGTAGCAATGAGCAGTTCTTC. Its protein is CASSFGGGSNEQFF.

The V gene is TRBV29-1, the J gene TRBJ1-5; D possibly corresponds to TRBD1 (5 bases). This CDR3 contains 13 residues. The ends were cut back, 4 bases at V and 7 bases at J, with 14 bases in the middle. CDR1 and CDR2 (germline): SQVTM, ANQGSEA. The CDR3 coding sequence is TGCAGCGTTGTGGGGGGTGCAGGACAGCCCCAGCATTTT. Translation gives CSVVGGAGQPQHF.

The chain is built from TRBV19 and TRBJ2-5; TRBD1 or TRBD2 may be the D gene (6 bases each). The germline V gene has CDR1 LNHDA and CDR2 SQIVND (reference sequence). V lost 10 bases and J lost 3, with 12 bases in between. The CDR3 covers 12 residues. The CDR3 DNA is TGTGCCACCCAAAGGGGGGAAGAGACCCAGTACTTC. Encoded protein: CATQRGEETQYF.

Turning to this clone: The identical CDR3 is also encoded by other nucleotide sequences in the sample. The chain uses TRBV9 and TRBJ1-3; D is uncertain. There are 14 residues in the CDR3. The V end lost 0 bases, the J end lost 0 bases, and 4 bases lay between the germline ends. Germline assignment: CDR1 SGDLS and CDR2 YYNGEE. In DNA form, the CDR3 reads TGTGCCAGCAGCGTAGGGAGCTCTGGAAACACCATATATTTT. This sequence encodes CASSVGSSGNTIYF.

The V call is TRBV29-1, the J call TRBJ1-2; TRBD1 is a possible D gene (6 bases). Trimming removed 1 base from V and 0 bases from J, with 15 bases in between. The CDR3 runs 16 residues. Germline CDR1 is SQVTM and CDR2 is ANQGSEA. The CDR3 is CSVEGREGEANYGYTF. CDR3 DNA: TGCAGCGTTGAAGGTCGTGAGGGGGAAGCTAACTATGGCTACACCTTC.

This sequence joins TRBV11-2 and TRBJ2-5; tentatively, D is TRBD1 or TRBD2 (6 bases each). Trimming removed 2 bases at V and 7 bases at J, with 20 bases between. Germline CDR1 reads SGHAT; CDR2 reads FQNNGV. This CDR3 has 16 residues. The DNA of the CDR3 is TGTGCCAGCAGCTTACACAGGGCGTTTCCCGGGGGGACCCAGTACTTC. Amino acid sequence: CASSLHRAFPGGTQYF.

The J gene is TRBJ2-7, the V gene TRBV11-3, with D possibly matching TRBD1 (7 bases). The CDR3 spans 17 residues. Deletions cut 2 bases from V and 2 bases from J, with 19 bases between. Germline CDR1 and CDR2: SGHNT and YENEEA. The CDR3 DNA follows: TGTGCCAGCAGCTTATTTCGTTCGGAGGGGGCTCCCTACGAGCAGTACTTC. Translated, it gives CASSLFRSEGAPYEQYF.

This chain links TRBV4-2 with TRBJ1-1; unclear D gene. V was pared by 1 base and J by 1 base, with 13 bases between. The CDR3 has 16 residues. Germline V lookup: CDR1 LGHNA, CDR2 YNFKEQ. CDR3 coding DNA: TGTGCCAGCAGCCAAGTTCGAACGGGAGAGAACACTGAAGCTTTCTTT. It translates to CASSQVRTGENTEAFF.

The V and J genes are TRBV30 and TRBJ1-1; D is unresolved. The ends were cut back, 2 bases at V and 5 bases at J, with 15 bases in the middle. The CDR3 totals 14 residues. The germline gives CDR1 GTSNPN, CDR2 SVGIG (reference sequence). Here the CDR3 reads CAWSLILFATEAFF. For the CDR3, the DNA is TGTGCCTGGAGTCTGATCCTGTTCGCAACTGAAGCTTTCTTT.

About this clone: One end of the junction varies from germline; a read error may be responsible. The genes are TRBV10-2 and TRBJ2-1, with a possible D match to TRBD1 (6 bases). This CDR3 spans 13 amino acids. Germline V gene lookup returns CDR1 WSHSY and CDR2 SAAADI. For the CDR3, the DNA is TGCGCCAGCAGTGAATCCCAGGGGTTTCAGGCGATCTTC. It encodes CASSESQGFQAIF.

The J gene is TRBJ2-7, the V gene TRBV5-1; no firm D call. Trimming removed 4 bases from V and 7 bases from J, with 15 bases in between. Germline V lookup: CDR1 SGHRS, CDR2 YFSETQ. CDR3 length: 13 amino acids. CDR3 residues: CASSEVTYEEQYF. The CDR3 region has the DNA TGCGCCAGCAGCGAAGTAACCTACGAAGAGCAGTACTTC.